This T cell receptor (beta chain) was profiled in a study of T-cell memory formation after mild COVID-19. Germline assignment: CDR1 SGHKS and CDR2 YYEKEE (reference sequence). The CDR3 sequence is 12 residues long. Trimming removed 3 bases at V and 7 bases at J, with 7 bases between. After 5'RACE with constant-segment primers, TCR alpha and TCR beta cDNA libraries carrying sample barcodes and UMIs were obtained. One entry per CDR3 protein results from TCRdb running MiXCR on the 5' RACE reads. The sample consists of about 450,000 distinct CDR3 sequences, around 22% of them appearing once. This clonotype occurred a few times.

The TCR comes from an adult woman who had mild COVID-19 (a few samples of this study predate the infection). Cell type and time point are not known. This rearrangement joins TRBV5-5 to TRBJ2-2; D gene unclear. The sequencing sample was made of PBMCs or a T cell subset sorted from them (not recorded which). In nucleotides, the CDR3 is TGTGCCAGCAGCTCGGTGAACGGGGAGCTGTTTTTT. Its translation is CASSSVNGELFF.